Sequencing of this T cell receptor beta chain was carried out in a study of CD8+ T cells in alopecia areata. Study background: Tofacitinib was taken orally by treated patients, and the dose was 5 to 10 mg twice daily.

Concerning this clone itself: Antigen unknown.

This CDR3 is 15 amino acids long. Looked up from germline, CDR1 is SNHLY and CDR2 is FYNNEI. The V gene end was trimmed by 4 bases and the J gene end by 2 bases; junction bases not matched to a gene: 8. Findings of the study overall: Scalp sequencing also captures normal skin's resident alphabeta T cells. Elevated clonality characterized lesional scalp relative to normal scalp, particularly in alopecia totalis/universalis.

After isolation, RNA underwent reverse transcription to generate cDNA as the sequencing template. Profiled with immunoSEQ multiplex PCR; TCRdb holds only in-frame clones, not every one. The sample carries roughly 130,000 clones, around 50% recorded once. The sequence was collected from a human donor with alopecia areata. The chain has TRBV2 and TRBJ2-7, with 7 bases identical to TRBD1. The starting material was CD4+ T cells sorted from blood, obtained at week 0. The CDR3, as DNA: TGTGCCAGCAGTGGACAATTAGGGACAGCCTACGAGCAGTACTTC. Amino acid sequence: CASSGQLGTAYEQYF.